This T cell receptor beta chain appears in the sequencing data of a study of CD8 T cells in Susac syndrome. Overall study results and limits: The study conceded that its TCR sequencing and HLA analysis involved relatively few individuals.

The RNA, about 0.5 to 1 ug, was put through reverse transcription using random hexamers. An immunoSEQ multiplex PCR generated amplified TCR beta CDR3 products spanning 54 Vbeta and 13 Jbeta. TCRdb used MiXCR to reprocess the immunoSEQ multiplex PCR reads, holding one entry per CDR3 protein. This sample has 150,000 to 160,000 distinct CDR3 sequences, with nearly 97% found just once. A word on this clonotype: What it binds is not known.

The T cells that were sequenced for TCR beta were CD8+ and CD4+ cells from blood. TEMRA cells were FACS-enriched, and CD8+ and CD4+ T cells were isolated negatively. CDR1 SQVTM and CDR2 ANQGSEA come from the germline V gene. The V and J ends lost 6 bases and 3 bases respectively, with 17 bases between them. The length of the CDR3 is 15 residues. The specimen was CD8+ T cells from PBMCs. The clonotype was recovered from a human donor with multiple sclerosis. V and J are TRBV29-1 and TRBJ1-4; D gene ambiguous. CDR3 nucleotides: TGCAGCGTCCTGTTGAGAGGGTCGCCTAATGAAAAACTGTTTTTT. Translated: CSVLLRGSPNEKLFF.